The source of this T cell receptor (beta chain) is a study of cytomegalovirus exposure and HLA in healthy donors (dated by TCRdb to 2015 to 2018). Notes on the research overall: An earlier analysis of some 550 of the donors reported 276 Gb of sequence data and more than 90 million unique TCR beta sequences from roughly 180 million T cells. Of the roughly 390 genotyped donors, 65% to 90% were placed in the genetic ancestry cluster associated with self-reported Caucasian donors. To predict cytomegalovirus infection status, the study combined high-throughput TCR immunosequencing, statistical association of individual TCRs with disease status, and machine learning. Among about 390 genotyped donors of the cohort, an average of about 240,000 unique TCR beta nucleotide sequences were sequenced per donor, 15% to 20% of them non-productive. Donor age, sex, ethnicity and CMV serostatus were compiled together with the repertoire data. In a later analysis, previously published TCR beta repertoires from roughly 710 donors were re-analyzed and high-resolution HLA genotyping was added so that TCR occurrence patterns could be studied. The T cell repertoires of 700 or so subjects were profiled by immunosequencing and related to cytomegalovirus serostatus. Every discovery cohort repertoire had been produced on one sequencing platform. Rather than using new phenotypic data, the later analysis identified candidate immune exposures from TCR beta sequences and from how often those sequences occurred across donors. About five DR-DQ haplotypes were treated as single units for association and clustering because of strong linkage in the cohort. The number of typed donors differed by locus: about 620-640 for A, B, C, DRB1 and DQB1; roughly 510 for DQA1; 606 for DPA1; and around 470 for DPB1. The study was designed to test whether signatures of past pathogen exposure could be identified by cataloging public T cell receptors. An early release that covered about 600 HLA-typed donors contained around 330 gigabases of sequencing data and tens of millions of unique TCR sequences. In addition to the first cohort of 500 to 850 subjects, a separate validation cohort of around 110 different subjects was used. An earlier analysis of a few hundred of the donors applied high-throughput TCR beta sequencing to assess whether each TCR beta V gene segment acted as functional or pseudogenic. HLA typing included class I and class II loci at four-digit resolution. A later genetic analysis used genome-wide SNP genotypes for about 60% of the 666 donors, treating that subset as a discovery cohort.

Regarding this clone: It lacks a known antigen. Per-base quality was not reported, and no clone a single base away is much larger than it.

The paper's findings and limits, for the study overall: An association between a missense DCLRE1C variant and V-gene and J-gene trimming of TCR beta chains was found in a later genetic analysis and replicated in an independent cohort. Cytomegalovirus status was reported to be diagnosed by the classifier with high specificity and sensitivity in both the original and validation cohorts. Broadly in line with IMGT annotations, most TCR beta V segments showed up in productive rearrangements about 87% or about 30% of the time in an earlier analysis of 450 to 600 of the donors. Sequencing depth was assumed to be roughly uniform across donors in the presence/absence analyses, though that assumption may not hold. Most CMV-associated TCR beta chains appeared to be HLA-restricted in a later analysis, and the HLA associations seemed to be driven largely by CMV exposure. A later analysis reported that several top co-occurrence clusters appeared linked to parvovirus B19, influenza, CMV and Epstein-Barr virus. When HLA alleles, especially DR and DQ, strongly co-occurred, attributing TCR associations to individual alleles was difficult. In vitro tests confirmed that a few of the cytomegalovirus-associated TCR beta chains recognize cytomegalovirus antigens. Because HLA typing was missing for some donors at each locus, association tests included only the typed subset. A later analysis found that TCR association rates varied across HLA loci, with DRB1 alleles showing the most associated TCRs and HLA-C alleles the fewest. A further reported finding was that TCR beta sequences accurately predicted the HLA-A and HLA-B alleles for most subjects in the first cohort. Correlated functional status among segregating V segments might reflect linkage disequilibrium, but an unknown experimental factor could not be ruled out. In this cohort, only TCR beta chains were sequenced, and detectable features were limited by the absence of alpha or paired-chain data. Over 15 rarely observed V segments, including chromosome 9 orphons, were excluded from the earlier analysis of about 610 of the donors because counts were too low. The study listed 150 to 200 TCR beta chains as associated with cytomegalovirus. According to the authors, the approach could potentially be generalized to other disease states and immunological phenotypes. A later analysis associated about 16,000 TCR beta sequences with specific HLA alleles at a false discovery rate of 0.05. Most TCR sequences were seen in very few donors, while some public TCRs were found in many individuals. A later analysis found that HLA-associated TCR beta chains were more clonally expanded and had lower generation probabilities than equally common non-associated chains. A group of highly shared sequence variants was considered likely to be a technical artifact of the sequencing pipeline. Immune exposure information for the cohort was limited to CMV serostatus. In a later genetic analysis, fewer N-insertions in productive TCRs were reported among donors in an Asian-associated ancestry cluster than the 666-donor mean.

The cohort comprised some 680 healthy bone marrow donors. Cohort members were all nominally healthy when sampled, although unrecorded immune exposures were likely present. The donor tested CMV seronegative and was one of the 352 seronegative cohort members. Every donor gave a peripheral blood sample, and the peripheral blood mononuclear cells from that sample were used for TCR beta sequencing. The Qiagen DNeasy Blood Extraction Kit was used to extract genomic DNA from the blood cell samples. The library was obtained by the immunoSEQ multiplex PCR assay. The multiplex PCR relied on a mix of 60 forward primers for TCR Vbeta segments and 13 reverse primers for TCR Jbeta segments. Amplification of the CDR3 region of rearranged TCR beta genes was performed with a multiplex PCR assay on genomic DNA. Amplified TCR beta libraries were sequenced as 87-base-pair reads on the Illumina HiSeq System. The paper's processing steps were these. In a later analysis, 70 million to 95 million unique TCR beta chains were counted across the roughly 610 repertoires, and roughly 11 million of these chains were shared by at least two donors. A nearest-neighbor algorithm error-corrected the raw reads and collapsed the reads into unique sequences, merging closely related sequences to remove PCR and sequencing errors. To assign V, D and J gene segments, CDR3 sequences were aligned to IMGT reference sequences. For a sequence to be retained, at least a six-nucleotide match to both a V gene segment and a J gene segment was required. A rearrangement was called productive if the CDR3 had no stop codons and remained in frame with V and J, and every other rearrangement was called non-productive. Following IMGT convention, CDR3 was defined as the stretch from the second conserved V-encoded cysteine up to the conserved J-encoded phenylalanine. The earlier analysis of 550 to 650 of the donors excluded any sequence lacking an unambiguous match to a single V gene segment. An earlier analysis of a few hundred of the donors called V segments functional above 56.7% productive rearrangements and segregating when the between-donor standard deviation exceeded 5%. A statistical classification framework was built for diagnosing cytomegalovirus status from the catalog of TCR beta chain sequences. V and J gene assignment, in a later analysis, came from comparing TCR nucleotide sequences with IMGT/GENE-DB human TR gene sequences. The TCRdist pipeline was used in a later analysis to assign CDR3 sequences and most-parsimonious VDJ recombination scenarios. In a later analysis, each TCR beta chain was defined by its CDR3 amino acid sequence together with its V-gene family, and reads without a unique V-gene family were excluded. In a later analysis, around 600 highly shared, low-generation-probability nucleotide sequences were removed to address suspected cross-contamination and a sequencing artifact. For each public chain, a later analysis derived a clonal expansion index from normalized ranks of inferred template counts within each repertoire. In a later analysis, generation probabilities were computed with a VDJ recombination model fitted to out-of-frame rearrangements, and the resulting probabilities were checked against IGoR. In a later analysis, hypergeometric tests were used to score TCR-TCR, TCR-HLA and TCR-CMV co-occurrence, with a repertoire-size bias correction applied to TCR pairs. To estimate false discovery rates, a later analysis permuted the HLA or CMV assignments 20 times. In a later analysis, co-occurring TCRs were grouped using DBSCAN, with TCRdist sequence similarity added in when clustering inside HLA-allele-positive subsets. Co-occurrence clustering excluded repertoires with fewer than 30,000 or more than 120,000 public chains, plus five with anomalous nucleotide sharing. Drawn from immuneACCESS, this table holds only the in-frame rearrangements with V and J called that TCRdb kept. Clones are partly lost; checked studies trace under half to an unresolved V gene and leave the rest unexplained. D and trimming were read from the DNA, whereas the V and J calls and clone size are those reported in that table. The sample table holds around 200,000 clones, of which over 75% were seen once. Over 3.5% of the sample rests with the top ten.

The receptor was isolated from a man aged 45 to 65 in good health and CMV-seronegative. The sequencing sample was made of PBMCs.

Here is the DNA: TGTGCCAGCGGCCAGCGGGGGGGCACAGATACGCAGTATTTT. Translated, it gives CASGQRGGTDTQYF. This sequence uses TRBV6-5 and TRBJ2-3; TRBD2 aligns with 9 central bases. From a lookup of the germline V gene, CDR1 and CDR2 are MNHEY and SVGAGI. Including cysteine and phenylalanine, the CDR3 has 14 amino acids. The read is trimmed to its CDR3 DNA, 42 bases read in frame from base 1. V loses 8 bases at its end and J loses 1 base; junction bases beyond the gene matches: 4.